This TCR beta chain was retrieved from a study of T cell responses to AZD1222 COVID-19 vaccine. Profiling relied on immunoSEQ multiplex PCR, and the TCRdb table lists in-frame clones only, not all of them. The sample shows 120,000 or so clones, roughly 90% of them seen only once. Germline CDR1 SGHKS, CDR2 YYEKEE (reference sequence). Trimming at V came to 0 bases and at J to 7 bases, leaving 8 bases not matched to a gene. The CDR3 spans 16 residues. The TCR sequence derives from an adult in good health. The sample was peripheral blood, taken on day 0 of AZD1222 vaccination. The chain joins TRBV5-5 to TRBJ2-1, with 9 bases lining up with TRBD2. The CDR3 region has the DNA TGTGCCAGCAGCTTGGCCGGGACTAGCCGGGCGAATGAGCAGTTCTTC. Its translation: CASSLAGTSRANEQFF.